Sequencing of this T cell receptor beta chain was carried out in a study of radiation and T cells in renal cell carcinoma. Germline V gene data show CDR1 as MNHEY and CDR2 as SMNVEV (reference sequence). The CDR3 sequence is 11 residues long. With 10 bases removed from V and 5 bases from J, the gap between germline ends came to 10 bases. TCRdb's table, derived via immunoSEQ multiplex PCR, lists solely in-frame clones and lacks some. There are about 140,000 clones in the sample; less than 85% occur only once, and roughly 25% lies in the top ten. Study-wide results and caveats: Pretreatment tumor biopsies were lacking, so baseline clonotypes are unknown.

Worth noting for this clone: Its specificity is unknown.

Documented time point: baseline pretreatment blood. As to treatment: 15 Gy SBRT to primary tumor, nephrectomy 4 weeks later. The TCR was taken from a woman aged 45-59 years with renal cell carcinoma. The rearrangement links TRBV27 to TRBJ2-3; no firm D call. The sequenced sample was blood, obtained from a patient whose treatment included radiotherapy and nephrectomy. CDR3 nucleotide sequence: TGTGCCATACGGACCGGAGATACGCAGTATTTT. Translating it yields CAIRTGDTQYF.